This TCR beta chain was identified in a study of cytomegalovirus exposure and HLA in healthy donors. Study results and caveats: In a later analysis, DRB1 alleles had the most associated TCRs; HLA-C alleles the fewest.

As to this clone: Its antigen is not identified.

Unmatched junction bases numbered 8, after V lost 3 bases and J lost 7 bases. Germline V gene lookup returns CDR1 SNHLY and CDR2 FYNNEI. The CDR3 contains 15 residues. PCR primers comprised 60 Vbeta and 13 Jbeta primers. TCRdb keeps only in-frame clones here, not all; method: immunoSEQ multiplex PCR. The table records approximately 110,000 clones, around 75% of them present only once. Sequenced: PBMCs. This TCR came from a man aged 60 to 69 in good health and CMV-seropositive. The rearrangement links TRBV2 to TRBJ2-7, with 11 bases that match TRBD2. The CDR3 nucleotides are TGTGCCAGCAGTGAGGTTAGCGGGGGGGCGAAAGAGCAGTACTTC. Its translation: CASSEVSGGAKEQYF.